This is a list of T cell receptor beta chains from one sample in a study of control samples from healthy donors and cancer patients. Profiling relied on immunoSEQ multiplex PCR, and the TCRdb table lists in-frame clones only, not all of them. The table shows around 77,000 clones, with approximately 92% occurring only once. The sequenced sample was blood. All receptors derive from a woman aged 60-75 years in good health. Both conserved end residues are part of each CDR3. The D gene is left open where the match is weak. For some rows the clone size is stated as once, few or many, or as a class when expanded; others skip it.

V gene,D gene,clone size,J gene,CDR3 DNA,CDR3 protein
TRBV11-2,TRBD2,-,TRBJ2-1,TGTGCCAGCAGTTGGACTAGCGGGAGCTACAATGAGCAGTTCTTC,CASSWTSGSYNEQFF
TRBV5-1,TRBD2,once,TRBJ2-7,TGCGCCAGCAGCTTGGTTCCAGCGGGAGGGAACTACGAGCAGTACTTC,CASSLVPAGGNYEQYF
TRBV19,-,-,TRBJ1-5,TGTGCCAGTAGTACCCAAACCGGGTCCTCGGGGTTTCAGCCCCAGCATTTT,CASSTQTGSSGFQPQHF
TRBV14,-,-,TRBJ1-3,TGTGCCAGCAGCCGAGCGAGAGCTGGAAACACCATATATTTT,CASSRARAGNTIYF
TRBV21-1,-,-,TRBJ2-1,TGTGCCAGCAGCAAAGTATTAGGGCAGAGCTCCTACAATGAGCAGTTCTTC,CASSKVLGQSSYNEQFF
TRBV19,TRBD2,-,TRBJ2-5,TGTGCCAGTAGTGCGGGACTAGCAGGGAGGGGCCAAGAGACCCAGTACTTC,CASSAGLAGRGQETQYF
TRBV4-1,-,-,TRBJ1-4,TGCGCCAGCAGCCCTCTGGGGACCGCCAATGAAAAACTGTTTTTT,CASSPLGTANEKLFF
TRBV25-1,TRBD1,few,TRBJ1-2,TGTGCCACCATAGGGGGCACCGCCTCCTATGGCTACACCTTC,CATIGGTASYGYTF
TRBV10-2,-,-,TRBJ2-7,TGCGCCAGCACCAGATTGGGCGGAACCTCCTACGAGCAGTACTTC,CASTRLGGTSYEQYF
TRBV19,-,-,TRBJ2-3,TGTGCCAGTAGTACGGAAGGGTTACTCACAGATACGCAGTATTTT,CASSTEGLLTDTQYF
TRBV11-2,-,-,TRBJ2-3,TGTGCCAGCAGCTCACCATCCACAGATACGCAGTATTTT,CASSSPSTDTQYF
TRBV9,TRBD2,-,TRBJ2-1,TGTGCCAGCAGCGTTCGGGAGGGGGGTTACAATGAGCAGTTCTTC,CASSVREGGYNEQFF
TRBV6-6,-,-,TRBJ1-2,TGTGCCAGCAGTCCGCCGTCTTCTGACTATGGCTACACCTTC,CASSPPSSDYGYTF
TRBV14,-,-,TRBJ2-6,TGTGCCAGCTCCTTGAGCTCTGGGGCCAACGTCCTGACTTTC,CASSLSSGANVLTF
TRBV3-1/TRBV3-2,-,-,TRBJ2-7,TGTGCCAGCAGCCCCGGCGCGGTCGCCTACGAGCAGTACTTC,CASSPGAVAYEQYF